The T cell receptor beta chain described here comes from a study of cytomegalovirus exposure and HLA in healthy donors. This clone was seen a handful of times. The antigen remains unidentified. In the PCR, 60 Vbeta and 13 Jbeta primers were used. TCRdb's table, derived via immunoSEQ multiplex PCR, lists solely in-frame clones and lacks some. In the table there are more than 150,000 clones, roughly three quarters of which are singletons. Whole-study findings and limits: Researchers reported that a few CMV-associated chains were confirmed in vitro as CMV antigen-specific.

Specimen: PBMCs. The sequence derives from a woman between 25 and 40 years old in good health and CMV-seropositive.

The CDR3 DNA reads as TGTGCCAGCTCACCGGGACAGACTAACTATGGCTACACCTTC. Translating gives CASSPGQTNYGYTF. The chain has TRBV18 and TRBJ1-2, with 7 bases identical to TRBD1. There are 14 residues in the CDR3. CDR1 KGHSH and CDR2 LQKENI come from the germline V gene. V shed 3 bases and J 0 bases; nucleotides not matched to a gene: 1. The complete variable domain, with remaining parts taken from reference TRBV18 and TRBJ1-2, reads NAGVMQNPRHLVRRRGQEARLRCSPMKGHSHVYWYRQLPEEGLKFMVYLQKENIIDESGMPKERFSAEFPKEGPSILRIQQVVRGDSAAYFCASSPGQTNYGYTFGSGTRLTVV.